This TCR beta chain is from a study of blood T cell repertoires in COVID-19. Study at large: From the United States, Italy and Spain came samples of acute and convalescent COVID-19. The cDNA or gDNA used as material had been derived from T cells, B-cell-depleted T cells, or PBMCs.

CDR1 and CDR2 (germline): MNHEY, SVGEGT. The CDR3 has 16 amino acids. V shed 5 bases, J shed 6 bases, and the junction held 12 bases outside the gene matches. As processed by the authors: Amplified reference gene primers provided the basis for estimating nucleated cell counts. The data were produced by immunoSEQ multiplex PCR, yet TCRdb's version contains in-frame clones alone and is incomplete. Clone size and the V and J calls come from that table; the DNA yielded D and trimming. The table lists about 250,000 clones, 85% to 90% of them singletons. The V call is TRBV6-2 or TRBV6-3, the J call TRBJ1-4, with 7 bases that match TRBD1. Material for sequencing was peripheral blood. The TCR sequence derives from a man aged 80 or over with acute or convalescent COVID-19. Here the CDR3 DNA reads TGTGCCAGCAGTGCCCTCCGACAGGGACCTTATGAAAAACTGTTTTTT. Encoded protein: CASSALRQGPYEKLFF.